This TCR beta chain was sequenced during a study of blood T cell repertoires in COVID-19. Study-level information: Samples taken during acute and convalescent COVID-19 were collected in the United States, Italy and Spain. The analysed material was cDNA or gDNA that came from T cells, B-cell-depleted T cells, or PBMCs.

This clone was observed a single time. This CDR3 contains 12 residues. V lost 4 bases, J lost 7 bases, and 10 bases lay in between. Germline V gene data show CDR1 as LGHDT and CDR2 as YNNKEL (reference sequence). Under the authors' procedure: How many nucleated cells were present was estimated from reference gene primer amplification. TCRdb keeps only in-frame clones here, not all; method: immunoSEQ multiplex PCR. V and J calls and clone size are given by that table; D and trimming were obtained from the DNA. Among over 60,000 clones listed, roughly 71% were seen once. The source of this sequence is a human donor in a cohort sampled during active COVID-19. The chain combines TRBV3-1 (or the pseudogene TRBV3-2) with TRBJ1-2; D ambiguous. Sequences were obtained from peripheral blood. The DNA for the CDR3 is TGTGCCAGCAGCCCCCCCGGAGGTGGCTACACCTTC. This codes for CASSPPGGGYTF.